Listed below are T cell receptor beta chains from one sample, sequenced in a study of cytomegalovirus exposure and HLA in healthy donors. Here immunoSEQ multiplex PCR was the method, and the copy in TCRdb shows in-frame clones only, minus some. Seen here are 90,000 or so clones, roughly four fifths observed once, and the top ten hold around 3.7%. Sample: PBMCs. The receptor set was obtained from a man aged 25-45 years in good health and CMV-seropositive. Each CDR3 is given with its conserved first and last residue. The D gene is left open where the match is weak. Expanded clones get a size class; other rows say once, few or many, or leave the size out.

>TRBJ2-5|TRBV6-5|-|TRBD2
TGTGCCAGCAGCGCTAGCGGGAGGAGAGAGACCCAGTACTTC
CASSASGRRETQYF
>TRBJ1-1|TRBV5-4|-|-
TGTGCCAGCAGCTTGGCCGTACATACCAGCGCAAGGAACACTGAAGCTTTCTTT
CASSLAVHTSARNTEAFF
>TRBJ2-2|TRBV5-1|once|TRBD1
TGCGCCAGCAGCAGGGGGCCCGACAGGGCTTACCCTGGTGGGCTGTTTTTT
CASSRGPDRAYPGGLFF
>TRBJ1-3|TRBV7-2|-|-
TGTGCCAGCAGCTCCTATGTCCAGGGTCCTGGAAACACCATATATTTT
CASSSYVQGPGNTIYF
>TRBJ1-4|TRBV15|many|-
TGTGCCACCAGCAGCATTCCGGGGGAAAAACTGTTTTTT
CATSSIPGEKLFF
>TRBJ2-5|TRBV9|-|TRBD2
TGTGCCAGCAGCGTAGACTATCGGGAGGCCCAGTACTTC
CASSVDYREAQYF
>TRBJ2-1|TRBV30|once|-
TGTGCCTGGGCGCCGGGGGGCGCAGGCGGTGAGCAGTTCTTC
CAWAPGGAGGEQFF
>TRBJ1-3|TRBV9|-|-
TGTGCCACCTCGCAGGGGAATGGAAACACCATATATTTT
CATSQGNGNTIYF
>TRBJ2-3|TRBV7-2|-|TRBD2
TGTGCCAGCAGCTCTGGACTAGCGGGAGCAGATACGCAGTATTTT
CASSSGLAGADTQYF
>TRBJ2-1|TRBV30|once|-
TGTGCCTGGAACTGGGAGGTAGTTCACAATGAGCAGTTCTTC
CAWNWEVVHNEQFF